Below, 14 T cell receptor beta chains from the same sample are listed, as sequenced in a study of blood T cell repertoires in COVID-19. TCRdb's copy holds only in-frame clones and misses some; the assay was immunoSEQ multiplex PCR. The sample lists roughly 110,000 clones; around 90% were seen once. The specimen was peripheral blood. The receptors come from a man aged 35-49 years with active or convalescent COVID-19.

This chain connects TRBV7-7 to TRBJ2-5, with 13 bases aligning to TRBD2. The CDR3 has 15 residues. Trimming took 4 bases from V and 3 from J; bases not matched to a gene: 2. Per the germline V gene, CDR1 is SSHAT and CDR2 is FNYEAQ (reference sequence). The CDR3 nucleotides read TGTGCCAGCAGCTCGGGACTAGCGGGAAAAGAGACCCAGTACTTC. Translating gives CASSSGLAGKETQYF.

This clone has only one observation. The V call is TRBV7-3, the J call TRBJ1-1; a weak D match, TRBD1 (5 bases). The CDR3 has 15 amino acids. With 1 base removed from V and 6 bases from J, the gap between germline ends came to 15 bases. Germline V lookup: CDR1 SGHTA, CDR2 FQGTGA. CDR3 protein: CASSLIGQGGSEAFF. Here the CDR3 DNA reads TGTGCCAGCAGCTTAATTGGGCAGGGAGGGTCTGAAGCTTTCTTT.

This clone has only a few counts. The identical CDR3 is also encoded by other nucleotide sequences in the sample. The rearrangement joins TRBV5-6 to TRBJ1-2; D gene ambiguous. Trimming removed 1 base from V and 4 bases from J, with 5 bases in between. Germline V CDR1 and CDR2: SGHDT, YYEEEE. The CDR3 runs to 12 residues. The CDR3 reads CASSLSSYGYTF. The CDR3, as DNA: TGTGCCAGCAGCTTGTCCTCCTATGGCTACACCTTC.

The rearrangement links TRBV6-6 to TRBJ2-5; D gene unclear. The V gene lost 2 bases and the J gene lost 1 base, with 8 bases spanning the gap. The germline V gene has CDR1 MNHNY and CDR2 SVGAGI (reference sequence). This CDR3 contains 14 residues. The CDR3 coding sequence is TGTGCCAGCAGTTACGGGCAGATCCAAGAGACCCAGTACTTC. Its translation: CASSYGQIQETQYF.

The rearrangement links TRBV2 to TRBJ2-1; a possible D gene is TRBD2 (5 bases). This CDR3 has 11 amino acids. Trimming took off 6 bases at V and 5 bases at J, with 5 bases between the two ends. Germline V gene sequence: CDR1 SNHLY, CDR2 FYNNEI. Here the CDR3 reads CASRGDNEQFF. The DNA for the CDR3 is TGTGCCAGCAGGGGAGACAATGAGCAGTTCTTC.

The chain has TRBV6-4 and TRBJ1-3; 7 bases fit TRBD1. Per germline, CDR1 MRHNA and CDR2 SNTAGT. This CDR3 region has 14 residues. The trim removed 5 bases at V and 0 bases at J, leaving 1 base unmatched. In DNA form, the CDR3 reads TGTGCCAGCAGTTCAGGGGGCTCTGGAAACACCATATATTTT. Translating it yields CASSSGGSGNTIYF.

This chain connects TRBV19 to TRBJ2-7; 10 nucleotides agree with TRBD2. The CDR3 consists of 15 residues. From germline, CDR1 is LNHDA and CDR2 SQIVND (reference sequence). J was trimmed by 5 bases and V by 6 bases; bases with no gene match: 10. The CDR3 region is CASSKKLAGFHEQYF. In DNA form, the CDR3 reads TGTGCCAGTAGCAAAAAACTAGCGGGATTTCACGAGCAGTACTTC.

Concerning this clone itself: This CDR3 is also generated by other DNA sequences in the sample. The chain couples TRBV4-1 to TRBJ2-2; D unresolved. CDR3 length equals 14 residues. CDR1 and CDR2 (germline): MGHRA, YSYEKL. V lost 4 bases to trimming and J lost 2 bases, with 8 bases between them. This CDR3 reads CASSRTVNTGELFF. Here the CDR3 DNA reads TGCGCCAGCAGCCGAACGGTTAACACCGGGGAGCTGTTTTTT.

CDR3 sequence (DNA): TGTGCCAGCGGTTACGGACAGGTCGAGGCAAGTGAAGCTTTCTTT. Protein: CASGYGQVEASEAFF. V is TRBV3-1 (or the pseudogene TRBV3-2) and J is TRBJ1-1; 7 nucleotides match TRBD1. The CDR3 is 15 amino acids. Germline CDR1 LGHDT, CDR2 YNNKEL (reference sequence). V was pared by 8 bases and J by 7 bases, with 16 bases of the junction left unmatched.

This clone showed up just once. The V call is TRBV5-1, the J call TRBJ2-1, with 10 bases that match TRBD2. The CDR3 runs 18 residues. CDR1 and CDR2 (germline): SGHRS, YFSETQ. V was pared by 1 base and J by 6 bases, with 13 bases of the junction left unmatched. CDR3 coding DNA: TGCGCCAGCAGCTTGTTTCTGGCGACTAGCGGGTTTTCCAATGAGCAGTTCTTC. Translation: CASSLFLATSGFSNEQFF.

The chain combines TRBV28 with TRBJ1-1; D is unclear. The ends were cut back, 7 bases at V and 4 bases at J, with 7 bases in the middle. From germline, CDR1 is MDHEN and CDR2 SYDVKM. This CDR3 is built from 11 residues. Written as DNA, the CDR3 is TGTGCCAGCACCCTCCCCACTGAAGCTTTCTTT. It encodes CASTLPTEAFF.

This chain links TRBV4-3 with TRBJ2-7, with 11 bases lining up with TRBD2. The CDR3 totals 16 residues. V lost 3 bases and J lost 2; bases outside the gene matches: 6. CDR1 is LGHNA, CDR2 YSLEER, per germline. CDR3 amino acids: CASSHQLAGDTYEQYF. The CDR3 DNA reads as TGCGCCAGCAGCCACCAACTAGCGGGAGACACCTACGAGCAGTACTTC.

This chain connects TRBV18 to TRBJ2-7, with TRBD1 matching over 7 bases. The CDR3 runs 13 residues. CDR1 KGHSH and CDR2 LQKENI come from the germline V gene. V gave up 5 bases and J gave up 6 bases; unmatched junction bases: 7. CDR3: CASSSRDSTEQYF. In DNA form, the CDR3 reads TGTGCCAGCTCATCTCGGGACAGCACCGAGCAGTACTTC. Filled out from reference TRBV18 and TRBJ2-7, the complete variable domain reads NAGVMQNPRHLVRRRGQEARLRCSPMKGHSHVYWYRQLPEEGLKFMVYLQKENIIDESGMPKERFSAEFPKEGPSILRIQQVVRGDSAAYFCASSSRDSTEQYFGPGTRLTVT.

The chain employs TRBV19 and TRBJ1-5; 10 bases match TRBD1. The CDR3 is made up of 15 amino acids. Germline V gene sequence: CDR1 LNHDA, CDR2 SQIVND (reference sequence). Unmatched junction bases numbered 8, after V lost 9 bases and J lost 3 bases. CDR3 protein: CASRAGTGVNQPQHF. CDR3 sequence (DNA): TGTGCCAGCCGGGCCGGGACAGGGGTCAATCAGCCCCAGCATTTT.